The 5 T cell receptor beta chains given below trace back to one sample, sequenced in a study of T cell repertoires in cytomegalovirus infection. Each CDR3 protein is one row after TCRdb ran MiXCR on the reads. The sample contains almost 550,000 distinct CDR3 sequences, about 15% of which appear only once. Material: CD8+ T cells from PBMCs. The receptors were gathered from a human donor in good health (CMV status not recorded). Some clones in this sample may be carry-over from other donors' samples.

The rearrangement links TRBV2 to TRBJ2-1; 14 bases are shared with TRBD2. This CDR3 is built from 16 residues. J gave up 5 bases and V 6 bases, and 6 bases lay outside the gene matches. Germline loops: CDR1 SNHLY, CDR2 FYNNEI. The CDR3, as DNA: TGTGCCAGCAGGAGACTAGCGGGAGGGCCCAACAATGAGCAGTTCTTC. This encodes CASRRLAGGPNNEQFF.

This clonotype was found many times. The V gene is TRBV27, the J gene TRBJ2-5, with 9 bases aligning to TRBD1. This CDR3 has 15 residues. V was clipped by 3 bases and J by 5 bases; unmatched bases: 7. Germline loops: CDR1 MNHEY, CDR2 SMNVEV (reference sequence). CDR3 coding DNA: TGTGCCAGCAGTTTGGGGACAGGGTTTTGGGAGACCCAGTACTTC. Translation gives CASSLGTGFWETQYF.

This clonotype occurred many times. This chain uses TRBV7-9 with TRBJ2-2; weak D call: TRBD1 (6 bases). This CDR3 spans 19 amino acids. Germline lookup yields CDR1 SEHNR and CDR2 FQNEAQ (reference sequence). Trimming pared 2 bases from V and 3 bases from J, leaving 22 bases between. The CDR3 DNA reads TGTGCCAGCAGCTTAAGTGGGAGAGTCTTGGGACATTACACCGGGGAGCTGTTTTTT. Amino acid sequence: CASSLSGRVLGHYTGELFF. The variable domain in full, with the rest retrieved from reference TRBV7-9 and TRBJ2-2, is DTGVSQNPRHKITKRGQNVTFRCDPISEHNRLYWYRQTLGQGPEFLTYFQNEAQLEKSRLLSDRFSAERPKGSFSTLEIQRTEQGDSAMYLCASSLSGRVLGHYTGELFFGEGSRLTVL.

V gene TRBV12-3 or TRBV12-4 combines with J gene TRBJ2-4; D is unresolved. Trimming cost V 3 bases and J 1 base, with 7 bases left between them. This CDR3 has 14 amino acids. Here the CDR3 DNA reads TGTGCCAGCAGTTTTGAAGGGGCCAAAAACATTCAGTACTTC. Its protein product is CASSFEGAKNIQYF.

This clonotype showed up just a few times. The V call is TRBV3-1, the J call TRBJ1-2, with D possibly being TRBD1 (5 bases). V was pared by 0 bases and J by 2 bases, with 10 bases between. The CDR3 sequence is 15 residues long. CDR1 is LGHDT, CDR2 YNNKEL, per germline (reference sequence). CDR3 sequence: CASSQEVEGNYGYTF. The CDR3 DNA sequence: TGTGCCAGCAGCCAAGAAGTGGAGGGGAACTATGGCTACACCTTC.